These 24 T cell receptor beta chains were sequenced from one sample in a study of blood T cell repertoires in COVID-19. Only in-frame clones appear in the TCRdb table, and some are missing; sequencing was by immunoSEQ multiplex PCR. The table lists roughly 150,000 clones, approximately 87% of them singletons. The sequenced sample consisted of peripheral blood. Source of these receptors: a woman between 65 and 79 years old with acute or convalescent COVID-19.

This rearrangement joins TRBV24-1 to TRBJ2-1; 11 bases fit TRBD2. Germline CDR1 KGHDR, CDR2 SFDVKD. CDR3 size: 16 residues. V trimming: 4 bases; J trimming: 0 bases; junction bases outside the gene matches: 1. The CDR3 DNA sequence: TGTGCCACCAGTGACACTAGCGGGAGCTCCTACAATGAGCAGTTCTTC. The encoded protein is CATSDTSGSSYNEQFF.

The chain uses TRBV2 and TRBJ1-2, with a weak D call TRBD1 (5 bases). V lost 6 bases and J 7 bases, leaving 12 bases between the germline ends. This CDR3 contains 12 residues. The germline gives CDR1 SNHLY, CDR2 FYNNEI. The CDR3 here is CASRTGVGGYTF. CDR3 bases: TGTGCCAGCAGAACAGGCGTAGGTGGCTACACCTTC.

The V and J genes are TRBV5-8 and TRBJ1-4; the match to TRBD1 covers 8 bases. CDR1 is SGHTS and CDR2 is YDEGEE in the germline V gene. The trim removed 5 bases at V and 12 bases at J, leaving 9 bases unmatched. The CDR3 length is 13 residues. The CDR3 DNA sequence: TGTGCCAGCAGGTCGGACAGGGCGACGGAACTGTTTTTT. The encoded protein is CASRSDRATELFF. Based on the CDR3 plus reference TRBV5-8 and TRBJ1-4, the full variable domain is EAGVTQSPTHLIKTRGQQATLRCSPISGHTSVYWYQQALGLGLQFLLWYDEGEERNRGNFPPRFSGRQFPNYSSELNVNALELEDSALYLCASRSDRATELFFGSGTQLSVL.

The chain uses TRBV20-1 and TRBJ2-7; possible D gene TRBD1, 6 bases. This CDR3 is 13 amino acids long. Germline values: CDR1 DFQATT, CDR2 SNEGSKA (reference sequence). Trimming removed 3 bases from V and 3 bases from J, with 12 bases in between. The CDR3 DNA reads TGCAGTGCTAGTGGGCTAGGGGGCTACGAGCAGTACTTC. This translates into CSASGLGGYEQYF.

Only a few counts were recorded for this clone. V gene TRBV4-2 combines with J gene TRBJ1-1; no clear D gene. The CDR3 loop spans 14 amino acids. V was clipped by 1 base and J by 4 bases, with 10 bases between them. The V gene's germline CDR1 is LGHNA and CDR2 YNFKEQ. CDR3 nucleotide sequence: TGTGCCAGCAGCCAAGGCGGAGGTGGCACTGAAGCTTTCTTT. Its translation is CASSQGGGGTEAFF.

The chain uses TRBV7-9 and TRBJ2-1; TRBD2 matches 10 bases. The junction had 7 bases not matched to a gene; V was cut back by 5 bases and J by 6 bases. Germline CDR1 and CDR2: SEHNR and FQNEAQ (reference sequence). The CDR3 covers 15 residues. This CDR3 reads CASSPRTSGVNEQFF. The DNA for the CDR3 is TGTGCCAGCAGCCCCCGGACTAGCGGAGTCAATGAGCAGTTCTTC.

This rearrangement joins TRBV7-9 to TRBJ1-2; D is possibly TRBD1 (5 bases). Germline V gene lookup returns CDR1 SEHNR and CDR2 FQNEAQ (reference sequence). V was shortened by 1 base and J by 4 bases, with 25 bases between the two germline ends. The length of the CDR3 is 19 residues. CDR3 coding DNA: TGTGCCAGCAGCTTAGTCAGGGCATCGGCGGCAGGGAAGACCTATGGCTACACCTTC. Protein: CASSLVRASAAGKTYGYTF.

CDR3 nucleotides: TGTGCCAGCTCACTTTATACCGGGACAGGGAACTACAATGAGCAGTTCTTC. The encoded protein is CASSLYTGTGNYNEQFF. This sequence joins TRBV18 and TRBJ2-1, with 9 bases that match TRBD1. Trimming removed 4 bases from V and 3 bases from J; junction bases left unmatched: 10. Germline lookup yields CDR1 KGHSH and CDR2 LQKENI. The length of the CDR3 is 17 residues.

In nucleotides, the CDR3 is TGTGCCAGCAGCCCGGGGGGAGCTAATGAAAAACTGTTTTTT. This encodes CASSPGGANEKLFF. The rearrangement links TRBV28 to TRBJ1-4, with D perhaps TRBD1 (5 bases). Germline V gene lookup returns CDR1 MDHEN and CDR2 SYDVKM. The ends were cut back, 6 bases at V and 3 bases at J, with 11 bases in the middle. This CDR3 comprises 14 residues.

The gene calls are TRBV7-9 and TRBJ2-2; 7 positions match TRBD1. Looked up from germline, CDR1 is SEHNR and CDR2 is FQNEAQ (reference sequence). This CDR3 spans 15 amino acids. V was pared by 2 bases and J by 2 bases, with 2 bases of the junction left unmatched. CDR3 region: CASSLRDRNTGELFF. The DNA of the CDR3 is TGTGCCAGCAGCTTAAGGGACAGAAACACCGGGGAGCTGTTTTTT.

CDR3 nucleotides: TGTGCCAGCGGGGGGACAGGGGGCGGTGAAAAACTGTTTTTT. Translated, it gives CASGGTGGGEKLFF. The rearrangement joins TRBV6-5 to TRBJ1-4; 12 positions match TRBD1. CDR1 and CDR2 (germline): MNHEY, SVGAGI. This CDR3 has 14 residues. V was clipped by 8 bases and J by 7 bases; unmatched bases: 5.

The rearrangement links TRBV19 to TRBJ1-6, with D possibly being TRBD1 (6 bases). V dropped 4 bases and J dropped 12 bases, with 19 bases sitting between them. The CDR3 spans 15 residues. Germline V gives CDR1 LNHDA, CDR2 SQIVND (reference sequence). The CDR3 DNA sequence: TGTGCCAGTAGTACGCGTCTAAAGGACAGAGAACCCCTCCACTTT. This gives the protein CASSTRLKDREPLHF.

This chain connects TRBV7-2 to TRBJ2-2; 9 bases are shared with TRBD2. This CDR3 has 15 amino acids. J lost 5 bases, V lost 7 bases, and 8 bases had no gene match. The germline V gene has CDR1 SGHTA and CDR2 FQGNSA. CDR3 DNA: TGTGCCAGCAACACAGCGGGAGGTCGGACCGGGGAGCTGTTTTTT. Its protein product is CASNTAGGRTGELFF. The variable domain in full, completed from reference TRBV7-2 and TRBJ2-2, reads GAGVSQSPSNKVTEKGKDVELRCDPISGHTALYWYRQSLGQGLEFLIYFQGNSAPDKSGLPSDRFSAERTGGSVSTLTIQRTQQEDSAVYLCASNTAGGRTGELFFGEGSRLTVL.

This rearrangement joins TRBV28 to TRBJ2-7; TRBD2 is a possible D gene (6 bases). The V gene's germline CDR1 is MDHEN and CDR2 SYDVKM. Trimming pared 6 bases from V and 0 bases from J, leaving 18 bases between. CDR3 size: 16 residues. CDR3 DNA: TGTGCCAGCAGACCAGGGACTTTCCAGGTCTCCTACGAGCAGTACTTC. Protein: CASRPGTFQVSYEQYF.

The chain links TRBV6-1 to TRBJ1-6, with TRBD1 as a possible D gene (5 bases). V dropped 2 bases and J dropped 7 bases, with 12 bases sitting between them. There are 15 residues in the CDR3. Germline CDR1 is MNHNS and CDR2 is SASEGT. Written as DNA, the CDR3 is TGTGCCAGCAGTGAATCGGGACGGGGGAATTCACCCCTCCACTTT. It translates to CASSESGRGNSPLHF.

V and J are TRBV5-1 and TRBJ1-1; D may be TRBD1 (5 bases). V was shortened by 5 bases and J by 4 bases, with 12 bases between the two germline ends. Germline V gene data show CDR1 as SGHRS and CDR2 as YFSETQ. This CDR3 has 13 residues. CDR3 region: CASRSNQGTEAFF. The CDR3 bases are TGCGCCAGCAGATCGAACCAGGGCACTGAAGCTTTCTTT.

CDR3 loop: CAIRGTGADTIYF. CDR3 DNA: TGTGCCATCAGAGGGACAGGGGCGGACACCATATATTTT. This sequence joins TRBV10-3 and TRBJ1-3; 10 positions match TRBD1. Trimming at V came to 6 bases and at J to 8 bases, leaving 4 bases not matched to a gene. This CDR3 has 13 residues. The germline V gene encodes CDR1 ENHRY and CDR2 SYGVKD.

The rearrangement links TRBV5-5 to TRBJ1-5, with 9 nucleotides matching TRBD1. V dropped 4 bases and J dropped 5; count of bases not matched to a gene: 7. The CDR3 loop spans 15 amino acids. The germline CDR1 and CDR2 sequences are SGHKS and YYEKEE (reference sequence). The CDR3 nucleotides read TGTGCCAGCAGCCGGGACAGGGAGGAATATCAGCCCCAGCATTTT. This gives the protein CASSRDREEYQPQHF.

Written as DNA, the CDR3 is TGTGCCAGCAGCTTAGCGCGGGTGGCCGGGGTCTATAATTCACCCCTCCACTTT. Protein product: CASSLARVAGVYNSPLHF. The J gene is TRBJ1-6, the V gene TRBV7-8; no clear D gene. In germline, CDR1 is SGHVS, CDR2 FQNEAQ. This CDR3 spans 18 amino acids. Between the trimmed V and J ends, which lost 0 bases and 3 bases, there was a span of 15 bases.

The rearrangement joins TRBV5-4 to TRBJ2-2, with D hard to call. The CDR3 loop spans 16 amino acids. The ends were cut back, 0 bases at V and 4 bases at J, with 13 bases in the middle. Germline-derived CDR1 and CDR2 are SGHNT and YYREEE (reference sequence). CDR3 coding DNA: TGTGCCAGCAGCTTGGGGGCGCAGATGGGCACCGGGGAGCTGTTTTTT. This translates into CASSLGAQMGTGELFF.

The V call is TRBV25-1, the J call TRBJ2-3, with 7 bases lining up with TRBD1. The CDR3 extends over 13 amino acids. Looked up from germline, CDR1 is MGHDK and CDR2 is SYGVNS. V lost 2 bases, J lost 4 bases, and 0 bases stayed unmatched. CDR3 coding DNA: TGTGCCAGCAGTGAACAGGGGGCAGATACGCAGTATTTT. It is translated as CASSEQGADTQYF.

This rearrangement joins TRBV3-1 (or the pseudogene TRBV3-2) to TRBJ2-2; a possible D gene is TRBD1 (6 bases). Germline lookup yields CDR1 LGHDT and CDR2 YNNKEL (reference sequence). V was clipped by 1 base and J by 0 bases, with 12 bases between them. The CDR3 spans 17 residues. As DNA, the CDR3 is TGTGCCAGCAGCCAAGGTCGGGGACAAACGAACACCGGGGAGCTGTTTTTT. Protein product: CASSQGRGQTNTGELFF.

This clone was observed a handful of times. The chain recombines TRBV5-1 with TRBJ2-1; D remains ambiguous. Germline loops: CDR1 SGHRS, CDR2 YFSETQ. The CDR3 is made up of 14 amino acids. The V gene lost 5 bases and the J gene lost 0 bases, with 9 bases spanning the gap. CDR3 loop: CASRGGFSYNEQFF. CDR3 sequence (DNA): TGCGCCAGCAGAGGCGGTTTCTCCTACAATGAGCAGTTCTTC. The variable domain in full, completed from reference TRBV5-1 and TRBJ2-1, reads KAGVTQTPRYLIKTRGQQVTLSCSPISGHRSVSWYQQTPGQGLQFLFEYFSETQRNKGNFPGRFSGRQFSNSRSEMNVSTLELGDSALYLCASRGGFSYNEQFFGPGTRLTVL.

This chain links TRBV24-1 with TRBJ1-3; 7 nucleotides agree with TRBD1. This CDR3 is built from 15 residues. Germline V lookup: CDR1 KGHDR, CDR2 SFDVKD. Germline trimming cut 2 bases from V and 4 bases from J; bases unmatched to any gene: 4. CDR3 sequence (DNA): TGTGCCACCAGTGATTCCGGGACAGTCGGAAACACCATATATTTT. Residues: CATSDSGTVGNTIYF.